The clone carrying this TCR beta chain was detected many times. The data originate from a study of T cell repertoires in cytomegalovirus infection. TCRdb reprocessed the reads via MiXCR and lists one record per CDR3 protein. The repertoire includes 250,000 to 300,000 distinct CDR3 sequences, approximately 14% of them detected once, and roughly 8.7% sits in the top ten. Sample: PBMCs. This clonotype originated in a human donor in good health (CMV status not recorded). Some clones in this sample may be carry-over from other donors' samples.

The CDR3 coding sequence is TGTGCCATCAGTGATATGTTGCGAAGTACTACCTACGAGCAGTACTTC. Protein: CAISDMLRSTTYEQYF. The V and J genes are TRBV10-3 and TRBJ2-7; D is unresolved. Germline V gene lookup returns CDR1 ENHRY and CDR2 SYGVKD. V was pared by 3 bases and J by 2 bases, with 17 bases between. This CDR3 contains 16 residues.